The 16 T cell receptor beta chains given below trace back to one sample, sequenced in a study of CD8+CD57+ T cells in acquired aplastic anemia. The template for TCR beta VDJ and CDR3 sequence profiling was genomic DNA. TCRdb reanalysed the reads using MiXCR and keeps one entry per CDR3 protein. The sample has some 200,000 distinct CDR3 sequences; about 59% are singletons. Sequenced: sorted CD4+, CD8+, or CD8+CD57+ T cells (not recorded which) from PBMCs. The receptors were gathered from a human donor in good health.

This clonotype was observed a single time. The CDR3 sequence is CSAPDSLANYGYTF. The CDR3 DNA reads as TGCAGTGCACCGGACAGTCTCGCTAACTATGGCTACACCTTC. The chain combines TRBV20-1 with TRBJ1-2; possible D gene TRBD1, 6 bases. The CDR3 contains 14 residues. Trimming removed 6 bases from V and 0 bases from J, with 14 bases in between. The V gene's germline CDR1 is DFQATT and CDR2 SNEGSKA (reference sequence).

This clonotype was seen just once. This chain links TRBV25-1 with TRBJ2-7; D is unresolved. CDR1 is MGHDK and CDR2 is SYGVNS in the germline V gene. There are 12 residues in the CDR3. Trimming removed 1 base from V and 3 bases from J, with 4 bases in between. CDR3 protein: CASSELGYEQYF. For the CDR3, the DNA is TGTGCCAGCAGTGAATTGGGCTACGAGCAGTACTTC.

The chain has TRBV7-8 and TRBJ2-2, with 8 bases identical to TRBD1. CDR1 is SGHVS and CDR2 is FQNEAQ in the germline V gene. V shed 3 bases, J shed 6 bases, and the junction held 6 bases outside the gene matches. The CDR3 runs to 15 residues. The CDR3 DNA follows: TGTGCCAGCAGCTTCAGGACAGGGAGTCCCGGGGAGCTGTTTTTT. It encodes CASSFRTGSPGELFF.

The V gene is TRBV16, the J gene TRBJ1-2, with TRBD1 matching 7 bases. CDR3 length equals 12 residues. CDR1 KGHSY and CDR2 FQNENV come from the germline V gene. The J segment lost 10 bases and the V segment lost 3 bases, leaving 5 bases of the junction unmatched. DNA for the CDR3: TGTGCCAGCAGCCAGTCGGACAGGACCTACACCTTC. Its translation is CASSQSDRTYTF.

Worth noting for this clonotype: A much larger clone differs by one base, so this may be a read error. The CDR3: CAGSQGYWGSTGYHEQYF. CDR3 bases: TGCGCCGGCAGCCAAGGTTATTGGGGATCTACAGGGTACCACGAGCAGTACTTC. The chain is built from TRBV4-3 and TRBJ2-7, with a tentative D call TRBD1 (6 bases). The CDR3 runs 18 residues. CDR1 is LGHNA and CDR2 is YSLEER in the germline V gene.

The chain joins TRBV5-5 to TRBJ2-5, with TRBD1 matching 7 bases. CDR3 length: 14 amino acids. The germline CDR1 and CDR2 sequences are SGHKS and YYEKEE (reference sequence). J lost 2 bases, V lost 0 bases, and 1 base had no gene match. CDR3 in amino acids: CASSLGGQQETQYF. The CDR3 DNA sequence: TGTGCCAGCAGCTTGGGGGGACAGCAAGAGACCCAGTACTTC.

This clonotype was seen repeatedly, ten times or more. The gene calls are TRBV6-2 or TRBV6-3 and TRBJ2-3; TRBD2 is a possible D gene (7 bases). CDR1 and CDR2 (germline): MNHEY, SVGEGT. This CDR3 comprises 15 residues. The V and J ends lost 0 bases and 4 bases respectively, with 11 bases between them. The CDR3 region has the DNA TGTGCCAGCAGTTACTCAGGGGGGGGCGCAGATACGCAGTATTTT. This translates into CASSYSGGGADTQYF.

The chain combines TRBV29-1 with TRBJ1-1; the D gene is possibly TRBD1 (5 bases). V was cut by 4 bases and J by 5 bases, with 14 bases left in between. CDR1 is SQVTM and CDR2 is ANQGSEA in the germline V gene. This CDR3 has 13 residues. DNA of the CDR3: TGCAGCGTTGGTGTGGGGGAGGGAACTGAAGCTTTCTTT. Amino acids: CSVGVGEGTEAFF.

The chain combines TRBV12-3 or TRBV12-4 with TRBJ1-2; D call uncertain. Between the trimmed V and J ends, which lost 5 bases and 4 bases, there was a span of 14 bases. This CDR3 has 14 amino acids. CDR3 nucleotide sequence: TGTGCCAGCAGTCCCCCCAGTACCCTCTATGGCTACACCTTC. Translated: CASSPPSTLYGYTF.

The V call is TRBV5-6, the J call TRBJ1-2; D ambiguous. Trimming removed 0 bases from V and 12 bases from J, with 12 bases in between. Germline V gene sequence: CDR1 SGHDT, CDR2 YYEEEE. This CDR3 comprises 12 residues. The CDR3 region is CASSLGVGKDTF. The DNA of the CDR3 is TGTGCCAGCAGCTTGGGGGTAGGGAAGGACACCTTC.

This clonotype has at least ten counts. Here the CDR3 reads CASSFLPGGVYGYTF. CDR3 in DNA: TGTGCCAGTAGTTTTTTACCGGGCGGAGTCTATGGCTACACCTTC. This rearrangement joins TRBV19 to TRBJ1-2; D not resolved. In germline, CDR1 is LNHDA, CDR2 SQIVND (reference sequence). This CDR3 is 15 amino acids long. V was trimmed by 5 bases and J by 4 bases, leaving 17 bases between them. Complete variable domain (other parts from reference TRBV19 and TRBJ1-2): DGGITQSPKYLFRKEGQNVTLSCEQNLNHDAMYWYRQDPGQGLRLIYYSQIVNDFQKGDIAEGYSVSREKKESFPLTVTSAQKNPTAFYLCASSFLPGGVYGYTFGSGTRLTVV.

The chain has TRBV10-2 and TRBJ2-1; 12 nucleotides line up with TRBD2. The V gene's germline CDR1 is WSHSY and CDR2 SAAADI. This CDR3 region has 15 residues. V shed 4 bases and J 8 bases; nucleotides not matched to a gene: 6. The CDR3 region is CASSGTSGRSDEQFF. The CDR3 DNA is TGCGCCAGCAGTGGAACTAGCGGGAGGTCGGATGAGCAGTTCTTC.

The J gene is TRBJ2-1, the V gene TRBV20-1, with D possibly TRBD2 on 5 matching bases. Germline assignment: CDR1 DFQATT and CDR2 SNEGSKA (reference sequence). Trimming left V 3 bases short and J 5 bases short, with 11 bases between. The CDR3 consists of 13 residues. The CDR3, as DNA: TGCAGTGCTAGGACCGGGAACCACAATGAGCAGTTCTTC. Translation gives CSARTGNHNEQFF.

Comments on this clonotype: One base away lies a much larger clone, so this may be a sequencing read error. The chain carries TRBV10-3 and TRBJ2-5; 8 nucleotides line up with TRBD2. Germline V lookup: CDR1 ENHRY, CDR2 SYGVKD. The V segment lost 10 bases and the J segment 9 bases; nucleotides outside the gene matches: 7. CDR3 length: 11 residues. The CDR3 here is CASGGSGAQYF. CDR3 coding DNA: TGTGCCAGCGGCGGTAGCGGGGCCCAGTACTTC.

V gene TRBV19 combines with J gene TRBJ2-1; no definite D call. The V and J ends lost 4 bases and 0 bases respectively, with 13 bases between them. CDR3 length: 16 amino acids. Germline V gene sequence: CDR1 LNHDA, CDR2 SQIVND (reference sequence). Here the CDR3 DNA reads TGTGCCAGTAGTAAGGGAAGGGCGGCCTCCTACAATGAGCAGTTCTTC. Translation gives CASSKGRAASYNEQFF.

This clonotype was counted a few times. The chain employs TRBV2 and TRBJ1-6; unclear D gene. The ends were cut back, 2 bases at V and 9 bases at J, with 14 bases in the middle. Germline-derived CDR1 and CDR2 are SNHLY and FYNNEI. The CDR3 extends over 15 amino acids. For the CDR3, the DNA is TGTGCCAGCAGTGAAATGGGGTTCCAAGGTTCACCCCTCCACTTT. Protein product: CASSEMGFQGSPLHF.